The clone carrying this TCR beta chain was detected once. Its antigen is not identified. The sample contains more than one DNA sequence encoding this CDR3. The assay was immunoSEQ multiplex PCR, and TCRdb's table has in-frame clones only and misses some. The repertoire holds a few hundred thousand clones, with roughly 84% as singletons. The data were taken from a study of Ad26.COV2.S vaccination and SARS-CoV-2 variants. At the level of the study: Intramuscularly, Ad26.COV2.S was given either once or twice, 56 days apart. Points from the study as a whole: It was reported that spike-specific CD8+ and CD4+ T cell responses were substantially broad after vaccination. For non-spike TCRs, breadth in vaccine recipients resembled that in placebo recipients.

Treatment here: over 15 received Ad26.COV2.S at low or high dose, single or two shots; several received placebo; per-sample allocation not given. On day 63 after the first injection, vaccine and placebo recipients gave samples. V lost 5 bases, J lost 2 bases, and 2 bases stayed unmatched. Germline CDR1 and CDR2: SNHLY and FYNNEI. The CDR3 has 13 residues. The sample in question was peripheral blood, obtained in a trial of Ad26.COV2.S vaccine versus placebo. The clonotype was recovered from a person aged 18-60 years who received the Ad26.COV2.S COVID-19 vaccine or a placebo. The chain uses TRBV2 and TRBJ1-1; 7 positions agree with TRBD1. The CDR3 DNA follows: TGTGCCAGCAGTAGGGACAGAAACACTGAAGCTTTCTTT. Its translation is CASSRDRNTEAFF.